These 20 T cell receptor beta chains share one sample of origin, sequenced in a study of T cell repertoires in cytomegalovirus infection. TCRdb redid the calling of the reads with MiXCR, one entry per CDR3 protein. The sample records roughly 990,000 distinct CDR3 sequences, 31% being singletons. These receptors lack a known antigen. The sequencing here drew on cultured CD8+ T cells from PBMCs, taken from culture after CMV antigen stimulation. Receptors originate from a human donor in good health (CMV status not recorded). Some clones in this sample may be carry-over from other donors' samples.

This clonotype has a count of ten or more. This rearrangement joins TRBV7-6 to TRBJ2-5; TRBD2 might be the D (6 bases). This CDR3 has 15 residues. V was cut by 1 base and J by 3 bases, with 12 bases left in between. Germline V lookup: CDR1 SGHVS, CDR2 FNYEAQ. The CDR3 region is CASSLGTTLKETQYF. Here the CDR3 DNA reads TGTGCCAGCAGCTTAGGGACTACCCTAAAAGAGACCCAGTACTTC.

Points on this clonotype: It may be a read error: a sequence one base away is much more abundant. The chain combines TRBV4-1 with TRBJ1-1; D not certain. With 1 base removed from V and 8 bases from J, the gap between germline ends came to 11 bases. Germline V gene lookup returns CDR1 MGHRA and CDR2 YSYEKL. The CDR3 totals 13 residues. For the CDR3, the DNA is TGCGCCAGCAGCCAAGGGAACCTCGGGGAAGCTTTCTTT. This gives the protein CASSQGNLGEAFF.

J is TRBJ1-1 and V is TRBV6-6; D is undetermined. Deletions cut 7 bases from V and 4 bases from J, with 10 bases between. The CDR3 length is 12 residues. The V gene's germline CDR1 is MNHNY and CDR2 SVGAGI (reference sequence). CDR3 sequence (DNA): TGTGCCAGCACACCGGGTATCACTGAAGCTTTCTTT. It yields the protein CASTPGITEAFF.

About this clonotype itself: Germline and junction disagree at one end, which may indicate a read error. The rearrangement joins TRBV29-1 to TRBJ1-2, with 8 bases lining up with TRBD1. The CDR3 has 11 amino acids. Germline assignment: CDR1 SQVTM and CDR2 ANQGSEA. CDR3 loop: CSIDRGNGYTF. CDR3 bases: TGCAGCATTGACAGGGGTAATGGCTACACCTTC.

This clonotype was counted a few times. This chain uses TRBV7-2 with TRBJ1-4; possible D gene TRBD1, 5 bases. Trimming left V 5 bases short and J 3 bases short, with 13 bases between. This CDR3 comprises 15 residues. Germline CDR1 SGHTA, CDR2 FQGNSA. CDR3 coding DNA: TGTGCCAGCAGCCCTTGGCAGGGTTCTAATGAAAAACTGTTTTTT. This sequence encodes CASSPWQGSNEKLFF.

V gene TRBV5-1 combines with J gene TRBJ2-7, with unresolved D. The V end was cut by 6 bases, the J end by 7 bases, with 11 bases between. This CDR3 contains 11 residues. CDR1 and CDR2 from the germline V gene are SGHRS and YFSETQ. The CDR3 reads CASTYGREQYV. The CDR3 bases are TGCGCCAGCACATATGGTAGAGAGCAGTACGTC.

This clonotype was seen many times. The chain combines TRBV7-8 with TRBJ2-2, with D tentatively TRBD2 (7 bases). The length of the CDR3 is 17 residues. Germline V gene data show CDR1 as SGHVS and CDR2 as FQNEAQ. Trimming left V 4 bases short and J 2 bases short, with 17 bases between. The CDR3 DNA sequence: TGTGCCAGCAGCTACCCCCGGGGCGGGGGCAACACCGGGGAGCTGTTTTTT. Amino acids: CASSYPRGGGNTGELFF.

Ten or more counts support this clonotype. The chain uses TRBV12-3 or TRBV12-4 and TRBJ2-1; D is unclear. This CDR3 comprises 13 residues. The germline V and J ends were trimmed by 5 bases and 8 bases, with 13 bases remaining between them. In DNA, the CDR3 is TGTGCCAGCAGTGCCTTGAGGCCCGATGAGCAGTTCTTC. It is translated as CASSALRPDEQFF.

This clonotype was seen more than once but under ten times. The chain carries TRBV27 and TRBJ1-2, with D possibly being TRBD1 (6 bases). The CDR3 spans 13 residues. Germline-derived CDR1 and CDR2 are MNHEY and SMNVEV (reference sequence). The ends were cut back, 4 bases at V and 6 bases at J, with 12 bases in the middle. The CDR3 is CASSWLQGHGYTF. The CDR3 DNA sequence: TGTGCCAGCAGTTGGCTGCAGGGGCATGGCTACACCTTC.

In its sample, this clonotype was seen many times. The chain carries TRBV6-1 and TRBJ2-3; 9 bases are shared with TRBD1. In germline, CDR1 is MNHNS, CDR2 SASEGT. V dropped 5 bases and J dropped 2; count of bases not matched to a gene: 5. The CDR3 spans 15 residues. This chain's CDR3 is CASSRTGASTDTQYF. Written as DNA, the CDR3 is TGTGCCAGCAGTCGGACAGGGGCTTCCACAGATACGCAGTATTTT.

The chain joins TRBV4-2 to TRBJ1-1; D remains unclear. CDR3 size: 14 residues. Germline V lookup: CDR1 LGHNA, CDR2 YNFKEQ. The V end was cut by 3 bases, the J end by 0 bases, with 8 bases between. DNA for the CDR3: TGTGCCAGCAGCCAGGAGAACATGAACACTGAAGCTTTCTTT. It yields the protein CASSQENMNTEAFF.

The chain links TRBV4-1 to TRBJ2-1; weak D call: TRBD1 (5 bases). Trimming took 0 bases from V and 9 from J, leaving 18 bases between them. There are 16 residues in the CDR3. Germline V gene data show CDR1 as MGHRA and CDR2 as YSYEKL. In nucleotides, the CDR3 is TGCGCCAGCAGCCAAGACCCCCCACAGGTTATGACTGAGCAGTTCTTC. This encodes CASSQDPPQVMTEQFF.

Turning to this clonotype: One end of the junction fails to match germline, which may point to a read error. CDR3 protein: CASSRTEDRYGQYF. The CDR3 DNA reads TGTGCCAGCAGCCGGACAGAGGACCGGTACGGGCAGTACTTC. The V and J genes are TRBV7-1 and TRBJ2-7, with D possibly matching TRBD1 (6 bases). TRBV7-1 is flagged as an ORF with uncertain function. CDR3 length equals 14 residues.

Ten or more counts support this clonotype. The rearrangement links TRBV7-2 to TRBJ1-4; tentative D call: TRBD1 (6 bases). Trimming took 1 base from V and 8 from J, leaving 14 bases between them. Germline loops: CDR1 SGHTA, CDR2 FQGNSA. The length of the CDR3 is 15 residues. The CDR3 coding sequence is TGTGCCAGCAGCTTAGTACGGGGGCAAGGGGAAAAACTGTTTTTT. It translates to CASSLVRGQGEKLFF.

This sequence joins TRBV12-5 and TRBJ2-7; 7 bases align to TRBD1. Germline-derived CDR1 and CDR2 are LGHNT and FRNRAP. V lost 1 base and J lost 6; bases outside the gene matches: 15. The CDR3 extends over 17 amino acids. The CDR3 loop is CASGLGVRQGEFFEQYV. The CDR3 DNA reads TGTGCTAGTGGTTTGGGCGTGAGGCAGGGGGAATTCTTCGAGCAGTACGTC.

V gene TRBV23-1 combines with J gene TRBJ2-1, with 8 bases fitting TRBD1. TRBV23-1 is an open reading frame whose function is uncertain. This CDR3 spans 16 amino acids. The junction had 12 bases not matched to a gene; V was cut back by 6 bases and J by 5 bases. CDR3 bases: TGCGCCAGCAGAGGACAGGGAAGACCCTTTAACAATGAGCAGTTCTTC. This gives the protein CASRGQGRPFNNEQFF.

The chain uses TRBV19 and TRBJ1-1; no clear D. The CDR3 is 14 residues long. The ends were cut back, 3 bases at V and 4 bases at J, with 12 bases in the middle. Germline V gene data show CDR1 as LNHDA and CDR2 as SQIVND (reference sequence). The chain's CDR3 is CASSMFLRGTEAFF. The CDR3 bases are TGTGCCAGTAGTATGTTCCTTCGGGGCACTGAAGCTTTCTTT.

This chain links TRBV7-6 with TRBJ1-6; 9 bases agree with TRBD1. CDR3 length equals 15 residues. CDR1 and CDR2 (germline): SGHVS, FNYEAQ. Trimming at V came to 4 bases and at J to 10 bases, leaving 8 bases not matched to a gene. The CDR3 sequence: CASSSNTGGSSPLHF. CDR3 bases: TGTGCCAGCAGCTCGAATACAGGGGGCTCATCACCCCTCCACTTT.

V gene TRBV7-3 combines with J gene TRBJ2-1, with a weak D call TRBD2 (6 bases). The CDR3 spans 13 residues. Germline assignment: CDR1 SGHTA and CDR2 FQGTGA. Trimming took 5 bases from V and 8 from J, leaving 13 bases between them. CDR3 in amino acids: CASSPGGLHEQFF. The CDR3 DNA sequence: TGTGCCAGCAGCCCCGGAGGGTTGCATGAGCAGTTCTTC.

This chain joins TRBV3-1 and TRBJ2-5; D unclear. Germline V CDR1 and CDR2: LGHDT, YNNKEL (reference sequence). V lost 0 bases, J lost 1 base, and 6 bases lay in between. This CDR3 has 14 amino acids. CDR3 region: CASSQDGPQETQYF. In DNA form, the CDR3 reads TGTGCCAGCAGCCAAGATGGCCCCCAAGAGACCCAGTACTTC.